The 7 T cell receptor beta chains below come from one sample, sequenced in a study of T cells after posttransplantation cyclophosphamide. Using immunoSEQ multiplex PCR, the repertoire was profiled, and TCRdb retains in-frame clones only, with some absent. The sample was found to contain around 460 clones, and every one recurs. Cyclophosphamide on days +3 and +4 followed busulfan-fludarabine conditioning and a marrow graft. The specimen was PBMCs, collected 32 days after allogeneic stem cell transplant with posttransplant cyclophosphamide. Receptors originate from a male patient aged 25 to 39 who received an allogeneic stem cell transplant from a related donor, was CMV-positive, and had acute GVHD only. Some T cells may have originated in the graft donor.

By its share, this clone is medium-sized. V and J are TRBV5-6 and TRBJ1-1; D gene uncertain. Per germline, CDR1 SGHDT and CDR2 YYEEEE. The CDR3 runs to 14 residues. Between the trimmed V and J ends, which lost 0 bases and 7 bases, there was a span of 13 bases. Written as DNA, the CDR3 is TGTGCCAGCAGCTTGGGTGGAGCGGACTTTGAAGCTTTCTTT. Encoded protein: CASSLGGADFEAFF. Supplemented by reference TRBV5-6 and TRBJ1-1, the full variable domain reads DAGVTQSPTHLIKTRGQQVTLRCSPKSGHDTVSWYQQALGQGPQFIFQYYEEEERQRGNFPDRFSGHQFPNYSSELNVNALLLGDSALYLCASSLGGADFEAFFGQGTRLTVV.

This chain joins TRBV7-2 and TRBJ2-3; D gene uncertain. The germline V gene encodes CDR1 SGHTA and CDR2 FQGNSA. The CDR3 length is 13 residues. With 5 bases removed from V and 4 bases from J, the gap between germline ends came to 10 bases. The CDR3 sequence is CASSPRWSDTQYF. The CDR3 DNA is TGTGCCAGCAGCCCCCGGTGGTCAGATACGCAGTATTTT.

The rearrangement joins TRBV30 to TRBJ2-7; 8 nucleotides align to TRBD2. The junction had 5 bases not matched to a gene; V was cut back by 2 bases and J by 2 bases. CDR3 length: 14 residues. Germline-derived CDR1 and CDR2 are GTSNPN and SVGIG (reference sequence). CDR3 residues: CAWSQGGGPYEQYF. CDR3 nucleotide sequence: TGTGCCTGGAGTCAGGGCGGGGGGCCCTACGAGCAGTACTTC.

In its sample, this clone is medium-sized. The V call is TRBV7-2, the J call TRBJ2-2; 7 bases match TRBD2. This CDR3 region has 14 residues. Germline V CDR1 and CDR2: SGHTA, FQGNSA. Trimming cost V 4 bases and J 5 bases; bases outside gene matches: 4. The CDR3 region has the DNA TGTGCCAGCAGCTCCTGGGGGGGGACCGGGGAGCTGTTTTTT. This codes for CASSSWGGTGELFF.

This clone was detected a few times. The CDR3, as DNA: TGTGCCAGCAGCTTTCGGGGAATTGAGGGTGGCTACACCTTC. Its translation is CASSFRGIEGGYTF. The chain carries TRBV7-2 and TRBJ1-2; D not resolved. The CDR3 extends over 14 amino acids. V shed 3 bases and J shed 7 bases, with 15 bases lying between them. In germline, CDR1 is SGHTA, CDR2 FQGNSA.

By proportion, this clone is medium-sized. This sequence joins TRBV7-6 and TRBJ2-1, with 7 bases that match TRBD1. V lost 5 bases and J lost 6; bases outside the gene matches: 10. Germline V gene data show CDR1 as SGHVS and CDR2 as FNYEAQ. This CDR3 has 15 residues. This chain's CDR3 is CASSRARGPGNEQFF. The CDR3 region has the DNA TGTGCCAGCAGCCGTGCGAGGGGGCCAGGCAATGAGCAGTTCTTC.

V gene TRBV12-3 or TRBV12-4 combines with J gene TRBJ2-5; TRBD1 matches 7 bases. The junction had 11 bases not matched to a gene; V was cut back by 3 bases and J by 7 bases. This CDR3 is 15 amino acids long. The CDR3 reads CASSLGRQGWRTQYF. CDR3 coding DNA: TGTGCCAGCAGTTTGGGGAGACAGGGATGGCGGACCCAGTACTTC.